This TCR beta chain stems from a study of blood T cell repertoires in COVID-19. Study context: Acute and convalescent COVID-19 specimens originated in the United States, Italy and Spain. Sources were T cells, B-cell-depleted T cells, or PBMCs; the material itself was cDNA or gDNA.

Sequencing was performed with immunoSEQ multiplex PCR; in TCRdb, only in-frame clones are kept and a portion is missing. The sample shows under 300,000 clones, roughly 79% of them seen only once. V gave up 4 bases and J gave up 7 bases; unmatched junction bases: 4. This CDR3 is 14 amino acids long. Germline V gene data show CDR1 as ENHRY and CDR2 as SYGVKD. Everyone who took part was roughly 18 to 89 years old, and they came from about two dozen US areas. Either two negative PCRs, clearance, or symptom resolution qualified Cohort 3 donors as recovered. The source of this sequence is a middle-aged man who had recovered from COVID-19. The rearrangement joins TRBV10-3 to TRBJ1-6; TRBD1 matches 7 bases. Sequencing used PBMCs or T cells enriched from blood (not recorded which). CDR3 nucleotide sequence: TGTGCCATCAGTGGACAGGGTTTCAATTCACCCCTCCACTTT. It is translated as CAISGQGFNSPLHF.